This T cell receptor (beta chain) appears in the sequencing data of a study of human T cells and chemical hapten exposure. Study at large: Patients' scalps got diphenylcyclopropenone weekly throughout the roughly 25-week study. Readings were taken at 6 days from patch tests that had applied 0.01% DPC to the upper back.

Time point noted: pre-sensitization, week 0. Treatment given: therapeutic diphenylcyclopropenone sensitization with weekly scalp DPC. Germline V lookup: CDR1 MNHEY, CDR2 SVGAGI. With V trimmed by 7 bases and J by 8 bases, 13 bases remained unmatched. The CDR3 totals 14 residues. This clonotype was seen repeatedly, ten times or more. The study used a library that attached unique molecular identifiers to individual cDNA molecules. Authors' data handling: A per-sample median of around 100,000 TCRs was observed, with a range of about 23,224 to 750,000. TCRdb re-called the RACE reads with MiXCR, one entry per CDR3 protein. The V and J calls come from TCRdb's annotation, not from the publication. The sample has 300,000 to 450,000 distinct CDR3 sequences; roughly 5.3% are singletons.

The chain couples TRBV6-5 to TRBJ1-2; 7 nucleotides line up with TRBD1. The sequencing used whole blood, collected in connection with sensitization to the hapten diphenylcyclopropenone (DPC). The sequence derives from a woman aged 45-65 years with alopecia areata. Some clones in this sample may be carry-over from other donors' samples. The CDR3 nucleotides are TGTGCCAGCACCTCCTCAGGGGGATCGGAAGGCTACACCTTC. Translation gives CASTSSGGSEGYTF.